One sample yielded the 8 T cell receptor beta chains listed below, sequenced in a study of T-cell memory formation after mild COVID-19. Each CDR3 protein is one row after TCRdb ran MiXCR on the 5' RACE reads. The sample lists 110,000 to 150,000 distinct CDR3 sequences, about 23% occurring once. The sample comprised PBMCs or a T cell subset sorted from them (not recorded which). The source is an adult woman who had mild COVID-19 (a few samples of this study predate the infection). Cell type and time point are not known.

The CDR3 nucleotides read TGTGCCAGCAGTACTCGCAGGGGTAGTGCGGAGACCCAGTACTTC. Its translation is CASSTRRGSAETQYF. This chain connects TRBV6-4 to TRBJ2-5, with D possibly being TRBD1 (6 bases). The germline gives CDR1 MRHNA, CDR2 SNTAGT. V dropped 5 bases and J dropped 5 bases, with 18 bases sitting between them. The CDR3 extends over 15 amino acids.

The chain uses TRBV6-5 and TRBJ2-1, with 9 positions matching TRBD2. The V and J ends lost 2 bases and 6 bases, in that order; junction bases with no gene match: 5. Looked up from germline, CDR1 is MNHEY and CDR2 is SVGAGI. CDR3 size: 15 residues. The CDR3 DNA follows: TGTGCCAGCAGTTACGGGGCAGCGGGGGGCAATGAGCAGTTCTTC. Translated: CASSYGAAGGNEQFF.

This clonotype was counted a few times. This rearrangement joins TRBV9 to TRBJ2-1; D is undetermined. The CDR3 contains 16 residues. Germline-derived CDR1 and CDR2 are SGDLS and YYNGEE. The V end lost 3 bases, the J end lost 3 bases, and 16 bases lay between the germline ends. This chain's CDR3 is CASSAYGSGRYNEQFF. CDR3 coding DNA: TGTGCCAGCAGCGCCTACGGATCCGGCCGCTACAATGAGCAGTTCTTC.

The chain couples TRBV7-3 to TRBJ1-1; no definite D call. CDR1 is SGHTA and CDR2 is FQGTGA in the germline V gene. This CDR3 spans 14 amino acids. Trimming removed 2 bases at V and 3 bases at J, with 10 bases between. Here the CDR3 DNA reads TGTGCCAGCAGCTTACTCGATGGGGACACTGAAGCTTTCTTT. It translates to CASSLLDGDTEAFF.

The V call is TRBV7-2, the J call TRBJ2-3; no clear D gene. The V end lost 5 bases, the J end lost 6 bases, and 15 bases lay between the germline ends. This CDR3 region has 14 residues. CDR1 is SGHTA, CDR2 FQGNSA, per germline. The CDR3, as DNA: TGTGCCAGCAGCCTCGAGACGCTCTTGGATACGCAGTATTTT. It yields the protein CASSLETLLDTQYF.

This clonotype has a handful of counts. The rearrangement joins TRBV7-9 to TRBJ2-1, with 9 positions matching TRBD2. V gave up 1 base and J gave up 11 bases; unmatched junction bases: 6. Germline V gene sequence: CDR1 SEHNR, CDR2 FQNEAQ (reference sequence). The CDR3 is made up of 14 amino acids. The DNA for the CDR3 is TGTGCCAGCAGCTTAGTTGTAGCGGGGGCCCAGCAGTTCTTC. This encodes CASSLVVAGAQQFF.

Here the CDR3 reads CASSLAPGGDNTEAFF. DNA for the CDR3: TGTGCCAGCAGCTTAGCGCCTGGCGGGGACAACACTGAAGCTTTCTTT. The rearrangement uses TRBV7-8 and TRBJ1-1, with D maybe TRBD1 (5 bases). The CDR3 extends over 16 amino acids. V lost 0 bases, J lost 2 bases, and 13 bases lay in between. The germline CDR1 and CDR2 sequences are SGHVS and FQNEAQ.

This clonotype has a handful of counts. The genes are TRBV30 and TRBJ1-2, with D perhaps matching TRBD1 (5 bases). The CDR3 length is 12 residues. Germline CDR1 GTSNPN, CDR2 SVGIG (reference sequence). V was trimmed by 3 bases and J by 4 bases, leaving 9 bases between them. CDR3 protein: CAWRVQVYGYTF. The CDR3, as DNA: TGTGCCTGGAGGGTACAGGTCTATGGCTACACCTTC. The whole variable domain, filled in from reference TRBV30 and TRBJ1-2, reads SQTIHQWPATLVQPVGSPLSLECTVEGTSNPNLYWYRQAAGRGLQLLFYSVGIGQISSEVPQNLSASRPQDRQFILSSKKLLLSDSGFYLCAWRVQVYGYTFGSGTRLTVV.